This T cell receptor beta chain was captured in a study of blood T cell repertoires in COVID-19. Generated by immunoSEQ multiplex PCR, the TCRdb table keeps only in-frame clones and is missing some. The data hold approximately 93,000 clones, with about 91% observed a single time. This CDR3 spans 14 amino acids. The germline V and J ends were trimmed by 0 bases and 7 bases, with 12 bases remaining between them. Germline assignment: CDR1 LNHNV and CDR2 YYDKDF (reference sequence). The clonotype comes from a man in his sixties with acute or convalescent COVID-19. Sequencing was carried out using peripheral blood. The chain has TRBV15 and TRBJ2-5; D may be TRBD1 (6 bases). The CDR3 reads CATSREGAPGTQYF. The DNA for the CDR3 is TGTGCCACCAGCAGAGAGGGGGCCCCGGGGACCCAGTACTTC. Drawing the rest from reference TRBV15 and TRBJ2-5, the complete variable domain is DAMVIQNPRYQVTQFGKPVTLSCSQTLNHNVMYWYQQKSSQAPKLLFHYYDKDFNNEADTPDNFQSRRPNTSFCFLDIRSPGLGDTAMYLCATSREGAPGTQYFGPGTRLLVL.